What follows are 4 T cell receptor beta chains derived from one specimen sequenced in a study of T cells in localized non-small cell lung cancer. Measured with immunoSEQ multiplex PCR; TCRdb has only the in-frame clones, and not every one. The sample contains around 17,000 clones, about 89% of which appear only once. The sequences come from peripheral blood, collected before any cancer treatment. The receptors shown here come from a male donor at least 60 years old with stage II squamous cell lung carcinoma.

The genes are TRBV28 and TRBJ2-5, with 7 bases matching TRBD2. The J segment lost 5 bases and the V segment lost 3 bases, leaving 0 bases of the junction unmatched. CDR1 is MDHEN, CDR2 SYDVKM, per germline. This CDR3 is built from 12 residues. The CDR3 coding sequence is TGTGCCAGCAGTTTCGGGGGGGAGACCCAGTACTTC. Protein product: CASSFGGETQYF.

The genes are TRBV13 and TRBJ2-5; 10 nucleotides agree with TRBD1. Unmatched junction bases numbered 8, after V lost 5 bases and J lost 5 bases. This CDR3 spans 15 amino acids. Germline V CDR1 and CDR2: PRHDT, FYEKMQ (reference sequence). The CDR3: CASSLTTGGRETQYF. The CDR3, as DNA: TGTGCCAGCAGCCTCACGACAGGGGGCAGGGAGACCCAGTACTTC.

The genes are TRBV7-9 and TRBJ1-1; TRBD1 is a possible D gene (5 bases). This CDR3 comprises 12 residues. The germline V gene encodes CDR1 SEHNR and CDR2 FQNEAQ (reference sequence). Trimming took 8 bases from V and 4 from J, leaving 11 bases between them. The CDR3 DNA reads as TGTGCCAGCGACGGGACGGGCACTGAAGCTTTCTTT. It translates to CASDGTGTEAFF.

In its sample, this clone was seen a few times. The gene calls are TRBV25-1 and TRBJ1-5, with D tentatively TRBD1 (6 bases). The CDR3 has 14 residues. CDR1 and CDR2 (germline): MGHDK, SYGVNS. V lost 6 bases and J 1 base, leaving 10 bases between the germline ends. CDR3 residues: CASSKTGSNQPQHF. As DNA, the CDR3 is TGTGCCAGCAGCAAGACAGGCAGCAATCAGCCCCAGCATTTT.